These 3 T cell receptor beta chains were sequenced from one sample in a study of cytomegalovirus exposure and HLA in healthy donors. 13 Jbeta primers and 60 Vbeta primers were used for the PCR. Generated by immunoSEQ multiplex PCR, the TCRdb table keeps only in-frame clones and is missing some. The data hold 95,000 to 130,000 clones, with roughly 70% observed a single time. Sequenced: PBMCs. All receptors come from a woman aged 18-35 years in good health and CMV-seronegative.

This chain connects TRBV5-1 to TRBJ1-2; 8 bases line up with TRBD1. The CDR3 length is 16 residues. The V and J ends lost 0 bases and 7 bases, in that order; junction bases with no gene match: 11. Germline assignment: CDR1 SGHRS and CDR2 YFSETQ. The CDR3 is CASSLDPWTGRFGYTF. DNA of the CDR3: TGCGCCAGCAGCTTGGACCCCTGGACAGGGAGATTTGGCTACACCTTC.

This sequence joins TRBV19 and TRBJ1-6; D perhaps matches TRBD1 (6 bases). The CDR3 sequence is 13 residues long. Germline-derived CDR1 and CDR2 are LNHDA and SQIVND (reference sequence). V was trimmed by 5 bases and J by 7 bases, leaving 9 bases between them. The CDR3 is CASSVQGNSPLHF. The CDR3 DNA reads as TGTGCCAGTAGTGTACAGGGAAATTCACCCCTCCACTTT. The whole variable domain, filled in from reference TRBV19 and TRBJ1-6, reads DGGITQSPKYLFRKEGQNVTLSCEQNLNHDAMYWYRQDPGQGLRLIYYSQIVNDFQKGDIAEGYSVSREKKESFPLTVTSAQKNPTAFYLCASSVQGNSPLHFGNGTRLTVT.

The J gene is TRBJ1-1, the V gene TRBV14; D is possibly TRBD1 (5 bases). From germline, CDR1 is SGHDN and CDR2 FVKESK. The CDR3 consists of 13 residues. Trimming cost V 5 bases and J 1 base, with 8 bases left between them. As DNA, the CDR3 is TGTGCCAGCAGCACACAGGAGAACACTGAAGCTTTCTTT. This encodes CASSTQENTEAFF.